The present TCR beta chain was sequenced within a study of T cell repertoires in cytomegalovirus infection. Study summary: From public TCR beta signatures came an indication of both CMV infection and matching HLA type.

The CDR3 loop spans 16 amino acids. Germline CDR1 is SGHDN and CDR2 is FVKESK. TCRdb ran MiXCR on the reads and lists one entry per CDR3 protein. Of fewer than 700,000 distinct CDR3 sequences listed, 20% to 25% were seen once; the top ten hold approximately 8.2%. Comments on this clonotype: Its target is unknown. Sequence at one end of the junction differs from germline and may be a read error.

Regarding the study as a whole: It was HLA-C-restricted CMV-specific TCR beta clonotypes that dominated the response ex vivo. CMV carriers with the relevant HLA were identified by cumulative public TCR beta family frequency.

Material: CD8+ T cells from PBMCs. This TCR was sampled from a human donor in good health (CMV status not recorded). Some clones in this sample may be carry-over from other donors' samples. The gene calls are TRBV14 and TRBJ2-3; 13 bases agree with TRBD2. This CDR3 is CASRQVGLAGADTQYF. CDR3 DNA sequence: TGTGCCAGCAGACAAGTCGGACTAGCGGGGGCAGATACGCAGTATTTT.